The present T cell receptor (beta chain) was sequenced within a study of blood T cells in healthy people across ages. Study conclusions and caveats: TCR beta diversity was tightly associated with the proportion of naive T cells.

In germline, CDR1 is MNHEY, CDR2 SVGEGT. V lost 7 bases and J 0 bases, leaving 12 bases between the germline ends. This CDR3 spans 14 amino acids. Then a second PCR, running roughly 7 to 11 cycles, was carried out with a sample-barcoded 5' primer and a J-beta primer mix. MiXCR, run by TCRdb on the 5' RACE reads, gives a single entry per CDR3 protein. The sample consists of more than 800,000 distinct CDR3 sequences, under 35% of them appearing once. Worth noting for this clonotype: Its antigen is as yet unknown. A much larger clone lies one base from this, so it may be a read error.

This clonotype was obtained from a woman older than 75 in good health. Sequencing was carried out using blood. J is TRBJ1-2 and V is TRBV6-2 or TRBV6-3; D ambiguous. This chain's CDR3 is CASTRPATNYGYTF. Here the CDR3 DNA reads TGTGCCAGCACTCGGCCGGCGACTAACTATGGCTACACCTTC.